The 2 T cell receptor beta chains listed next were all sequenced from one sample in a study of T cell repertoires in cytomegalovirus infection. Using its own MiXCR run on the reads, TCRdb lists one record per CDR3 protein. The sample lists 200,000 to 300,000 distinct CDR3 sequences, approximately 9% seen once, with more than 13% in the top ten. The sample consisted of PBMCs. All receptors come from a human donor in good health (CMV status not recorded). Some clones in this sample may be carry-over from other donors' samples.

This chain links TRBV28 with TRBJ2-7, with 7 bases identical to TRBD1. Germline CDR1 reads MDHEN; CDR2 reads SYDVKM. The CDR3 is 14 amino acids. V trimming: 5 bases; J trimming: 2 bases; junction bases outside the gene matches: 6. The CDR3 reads CASSRGQTPYEQYF. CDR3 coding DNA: TGTGCCAGCAGTCGGGGACAGACCCCCTACGAGCAGTACTTC.

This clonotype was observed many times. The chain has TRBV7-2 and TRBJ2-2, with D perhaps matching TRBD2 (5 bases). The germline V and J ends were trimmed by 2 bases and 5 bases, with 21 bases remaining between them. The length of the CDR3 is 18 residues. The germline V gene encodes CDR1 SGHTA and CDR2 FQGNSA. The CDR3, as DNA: TGTGCCAGCAGCTTATTGTCAGCCTCGGGAAGGAGGACCGGGGAGCTGTTTTTT. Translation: CASSLLSASGRRTGELFF.